This T cell receptor (beta chain) was obtained from a study of cytomegalovirus exposure and HLA in healthy donors (dated by TCRdb to about 2017). With regard to the full study: An earlier analysis of approximately 600 of the donors reported more than 250 Gb of sequence data and about 100 million unique TCR beta sequences from roughly 180 million T cells. An early release covering around 630 HLA-typed donors comprised 300 to 350 gigabases of sequencing data and 85 million or so unique TCR sequences. The genetic ancestry cluster associated with self-reported Caucasian donors included 70% to 85% of the 300 to 400 genotyped donors. The study was designed to test whether signatures of past pathogen exposure could be identified by cataloging public T cell receptors. The study used immunosequencing to profile the T cell repertoires of approximately 690 subjects and linked those repertoires to cytomegalovirus serostatus. Along with the approximately 670-subject first cohort, a separate validation cohort of 120 different subjects was used. To predict cytomegalovirus infection status, the study brought together high-throughput TCR immunosequencing, statistical association of individual TCRs with disease status, and machine learning. A later analysis re-analyzed previously published TCR beta repertoires from roughly 690 donors and added high-resolution HLA genotyping to study TCR occurrence patterns. In the later analysis, no new phenotypic data were used to find candidate immune exposures; instead, reliance was placed on TCR beta sequences and their occurrence across donors. An earlier analysis of roughly 580 of the donors used high-throughput TCR beta sequencing to judge whether each TCR beta V gene segment behaved as functional or pseudogenic. Donor age, sex, ethnicity and CMV serostatus were collected together with the repertoire data. In a later genetic analysis, genome-wide SNP genotypes for about three fifths of the roughly 670 donors were used, and that subset was treated as a discovery cohort. All discovery cohort repertoires had been generated on a single sequencing platform. HLA typing covered class I and class II loci at four-digit resolution. Typing coverage differed by locus: A, B, C, DRB1 and DQB1 were typed in roughly 629-630 donors, DQA1 in 522, DPA1 in approximately 600, and DPB1 in approximately 450. Four to six DR-DQ haplotypes were handled as single units for association and clustering, since linkage in the cohort was strong. Across approximately 400 genotyped donors of the cohort, an average of approximately 240,000 unique TCR beta nucleotide sequences per donor were sequenced, and roughly 18% of those sequences were non-productive.

Library generation was performed with the immunoSEQ multiplex PCR assay. The multiplex PCR relied on a mix of 60 forward primers for TCR Vbeta segments and 13 reverse primers for TCR Jbeta segments. The CDR3 region of rearranged TCR beta genes was amplified from genomic DNA by a multiplex PCR assay. The amplified TCR beta libraries were sequenced on the Illumina HiSeq System as 87-base-pair reads. From the authors' description of their analysis: A later analysis counted about 80 million unique TCR beta chains across the 700 or so repertoires, and roughly 10 million of these chains were shared by at least two donors. A nearest-neighbor algorithm error-corrected the raw reads and collapsed the reads into unique sequences, merging closely related sequences to remove PCR and sequencing errors. To assign V, D and J gene segments, CDR3 sequences were aligned to IMGT reference sequences. For a sequence to be retained, a match of at least six nucleotides to both a V gene segment and a J gene segment was required. Rearrangements were called productive when the CDR3 lacked stop codons and stayed in frame with V and J; all others were non-productive. Following IMGT convention, CDR3 was defined as the stretch from the second conserved V-encoded cysteine up to the conserved J-encoded phenylalanine. The earlier analysis of around 640 of the donors excluded sequences that lacked an unambiguous match to a single V gene segment. An earlier analysis of just under 600 of the donors called V segments functional above 56.7% productive rearrangements and segregating when the between-donor standard deviation exceeded 5%. To diagnose cytomegalovirus status from the catalog of TCR beta chain sequences, a statistical classification framework was built. V and J gene assignment, in a later analysis, came from comparing TCR nucleotide sequences with IMGT/GENE-DB human TR gene sequences. A later analysis assigned CDR3 sequences and most-parsimonious VDJ recombination scenarios with the TCRdist pipeline. In a later analysis, each TCR beta chain was defined by its CDR3 amino acid sequence together with its V-gene family, and reads without a unique V-gene family were excluded. To address suspected cross-contamination and a sequencing artifact, a later analysis removed a few hundred highly shared, low-generation-probability nucleotide sequences. In a later analysis, a clonal expansion index for each public chain was calculated from normalized within-repertoire ranks of inferred template counts. Generation probabilities in a later analysis came from a VDJ recombination model fitted to out-of-frame rearrangements, and those results were checked against IGoR. In a later analysis, TCR-TCR, TCR-HLA and TCR-CMV co-occurrence was scored with hypergeometric tests, and a repertoire-size bias correction was applied to TCR pairs. To estimate false discovery rates, a later analysis permuted the HLA or CMV assignments 20 times. In a later analysis, co-occurring TCRs were grouped with DBSCAN, and TCRdist sequence similarity was added when clustering was performed within HLA-allele-positive subsets. Repertoires with fewer than 30,000 or more than 120,000 public chains were left out of co-occurrence clustering, as were five repertoires with anomalous nucleotide sharing. The table was pulled from immuneACCESS by TCRdb, which kept in-frame rearrangements only. Such tables lose some clones; where checked, under half of the loss comes from unresolved V genes, and the rest has no known cause. From that table come the V and J calls and clone size; the DNA was used to work out D and trimming. This sample comprises around 150,000 clones, more than 65% of them detected only once. Around 4.6% of the sample is taken by the ten largest.

The cohort was made up of 500 to 800 healthy bone marrow donors. All cohort members were sampled while nominally healthy, although unrecorded immune exposures were likely present. The donor was CMV seropositive and was included in the group of approximately 300 seropositive cohort members. A peripheral blood sample was provided by each donor, and peripheral blood mononuclear cells were used for TCR beta sequencing. The Qiagen DNeasy Blood Extraction Kit was used to extract genomic DNA from the blood cell samples. Notes on this clone: The target of this receptor is not known. The input lacks base qualities; no much larger clone sits a single base away.

The research as a whole found: In a later analysis, HLA-associated TCR beta chains were found to be more clonally expanded and to have lower generation probabilities than equally common non-associated chains. Roughly uniform sequencing depth across donors was assumed in presence/absence analyses, although this assumption may not hold. The only immune exposure information available for the cohort was CMV serostatus. The sequencing pipeline was judged likely to have produced a cluster of highly shared sequence variants as a technical artifact. Because counts were too low, about 15 rarely observed V segments, including chromosome 9 orphons, were left out of the earlier analysis of about 500 of the donors. A later analysis reported that several top co-occurrence clusters appeared linked to parvovirus B19, influenza, CMV and Epstein-Barr virus. The study listed approximately 150 TCR beta chains as associated with cytomegalovirus. Because HLA typing was unavailable for some donors at each locus, only the typed subset was used in association tests. In a later analysis, TCR association rates were found to vary across HLA loci, with the most associated TCRs seen for DRB1 alleles and the fewest for HLA-C alleles. In vitro tests confirmed that a few of the cytomegalovirus-associated TCR beta chains recognize cytomegalovirus antigens. According to a later genetic analysis, donors in an Asian-associated ancestry cluster had fewer N-insertions in productive TCRs than the approximately 670-donor mean. Most TCR sequences were observed very rarely across donors, whereas some public TCRs were present in many individuals. V-gene and J-gene trimming of TCR beta chains was associated with a missense DCLRE1C variant in a later genetic analysis, and the association was replicated in an independent cohort. According to the authors, the approach could potentially be generalized to other disease states and immunological phenotypes. A further reported finding was that TCR beta sequences accurately predicted the HLA-A and HLA-B alleles for most subjects in the first cohort. Broadly in line with IMGT annotations, most TCR beta V segments showed up in productive rearrangements about 87% or about 30% of the time in an earlier analysis of some 590 of the donors. Linkage disequilibrium might explain the correlated functional status among segregating V segments, but an unknown experimental factor could not be excluded. Most CMV-associated TCR beta chains appeared to be HLA-restricted in a later analysis, and the HLA associations seemed to be driven largely by CMV exposure. Only TCR beta chains were sequenced in this cohort, and the absence of alpha or paired-chain data limited detectable features. Because the 87-base-pair reads could not distinguish some IMGT-functional V segments, including TRBV6-2 and TRBV6-3, those segments were excluded. The classifier was reported to diagnose cytomegalovirus status with high specificity and sensitivity in both the original cohort and the validation cohort. When HLA alleles, especially DR and DQ, strongly co-occurred, attributing TCR associations to individual alleles was difficult. A later analysis associated some 17,000 TCR beta sequences with specific HLA alleles at a false discovery rate of 0.05.

Its CDR3 holds 16 amino acids, cysteine through phenylalanine. Only CDR3 DNA is held: 48 bases, read in frame from base 1. Here V drops 3 bases and J drops 8 bases, and the junction holds 10 bases not matched to any gene. CDR1 and CDR2, per the germline V gene, are SGHAT and FQNNGV. The sequence links TRBV11-2 to TRBJ2-1, with 10 bases in between that match TRBD2. Source material: PBMCs. This sequence originates from a man younger than 30 in good health and CMV-seropositive. The nucleotide sequence reads as follows: TGTGCCAGCAGCTTGGCTAGCGGGAGCCCTAACGATGAGCAGTTCTTC. It encodes CASSLASGSPNDEQFF. With the rest looked up from the reference TRBV11-2 and TRBJ2-1 genes rather than sequenced, the full variable domain is EAGVAQSPRYKIIEKRQSVAFWCNPISGHATLYWYQQILGQGPKLLIQFQNNGVVDDSQLPKDRFSAERLKGVDSTLKIQPAKLEDSAVYLCASSLASGSPNDEQFFGPGTRLTVL.